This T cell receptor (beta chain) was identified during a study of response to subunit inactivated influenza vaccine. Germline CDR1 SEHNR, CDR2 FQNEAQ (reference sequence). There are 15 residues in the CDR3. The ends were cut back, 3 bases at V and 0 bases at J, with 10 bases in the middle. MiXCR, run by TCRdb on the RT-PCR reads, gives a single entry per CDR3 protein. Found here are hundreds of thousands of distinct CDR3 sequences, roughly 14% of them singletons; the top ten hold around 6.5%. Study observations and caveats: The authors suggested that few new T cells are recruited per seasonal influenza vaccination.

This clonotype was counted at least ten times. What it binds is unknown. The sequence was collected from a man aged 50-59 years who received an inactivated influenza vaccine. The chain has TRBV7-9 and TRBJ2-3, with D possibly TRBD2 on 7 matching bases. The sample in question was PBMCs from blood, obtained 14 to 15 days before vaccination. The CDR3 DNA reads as TGTGCCAGCAGCTTCGGGGGGCCAAGCACAGATACGCAGTATTTT. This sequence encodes CASSFGGPSTDTQYF.